These T cell receptor beta chains were read from a single sample in a study of OX40 agonist ivuxolimab in advanced cancers. Only in-frame clones appear in the TCRdb table, and some are missing; sequencing was by immunoSEQ multiplex PCR. The data show around 100,000 clones, 95% to 97% seen once. This material consisted of CD4+ or CD8+ T cells sorted from blood, taken in a trial of the OX40 agonist ivuxolimab. These receptor sequences come from an adult with an advanced solid tumor such as melanoma, head and neck, liver or kidney cancer. The CDR3 runs from the conserved cysteine through the conserved F or W. A D gene is named only where the DNA matches it firmly. Expanded clones get a size class; other rows say once, few or many, or leave the size out.

d_gene: TRBD2
j_gene: TRBJ2-1
abundance: -
v_gene: TRBV7-8
CDR3nt: TGTGCCAGCAGCTTAGGGCTAGCGGTTCCATACAATGAGCAGTTCTTC
CDR3aa: CASSLGLAVPYNEQFF

d_gene: TRBD1
j_gene: TRBJ2-7
abundance: -
v_gene: TRBV10-3
CDR3nt: TGTGCCATCAGTGAGTCACTGGGACAGGTCTCCTACGAGCAGTACTTC
CDR3aa: CAISESLGQVSYEQYF

d_gene: -
j_gene: TRBJ1-1
abundance: -
v_gene: TRBV19
CDR3nt: TGTGCCAGTAGTATAGTCGGGGTCACTGAAGCTTTCTTT
CDR3aa: CASSIVGVTEAFF

d_gene: TRBD1
j_gene: TRBJ1-1
abundance: -
v_gene: TRBV10-3
CDR3nt: TGTGCCATCAGACTAGGGACAGGGAACACTGAAGCTTTCTTT
CDR3aa: CAIRLGTGNTEAFF

d_gene: -
j_gene: TRBJ2-2
abundance: -
v_gene: TRBV5-1
CDR3nt: TGCGCCAGCACCGCAGTGAACACCGGGGAGCTGTTTTTT
CDR3aa: CASTAVNTGELFF

d_gene: TRBD1
j_gene: TRBJ1-1
abundance: -
v_gene: TRBV28
CDR3nt: TGTGCCAGCACTCAGGACAGGACTGAAGCTTTCTTT
CDR3aa: CASTQDRTEAFF

d_gene: -
j_gene: TRBJ1-2
abundance: -
v_gene: TRBV27
CDR3nt: TGTGCCAGCAGTTTACAGGGGAGTAACTATGGCTACACCTTC
CDR3aa: CASSLQGSNYGYTF

d_gene: -
j_gene: TRBJ2-5
abundance: -
v_gene: TRBV11-1
CDR3nt: TGTGCCAGCAGCCTGGGGGGAGGAGGCCAAGAGACCCAGTACTTC
CDR3aa: CASSLGGGGQETQYF

d_gene: -
j_gene: TRBJ2-4
abundance: -
v_gene: TRBV19
CDR3nt: TGTGCCAGTAGTGAACCATCAGGGGCAGCCACAAACATTCAGTACTTC
CDR3aa: CASSEPSGAATNIQYF

d_gene: TRBD1
j_gene: TRBJ1-1
abundance: -
v_gene: TRBV7-8
CDR3nt: TGTGCCAGCAGTCCGGATAAAGACAGGGGGCTGACTGAAGCTTTCTTT
CDR3aa: CASSPDKDRGLTEAFF

d_gene: -
j_gene: TRBJ1-2
abundance: -
v_gene: TRBV6-5
CDR3nt: TGTGCCAGCAGGTCAGGGCGGAGTGGCTACACCTTC
CDR3aa: CASRSGRSGYTF

d_gene: TRBD2
j_gene: TRBJ2-5
abundance: -
v_gene: TRBV4-1
CDR3nt: TGCGCCAGCAGCCCCCATGGGACTAGCGGGAGTCCGGAGACCCAGTACTTC
CDR3aa: CASSPHGTSGSPETQYF

d_gene: -
j_gene: TRBJ2-3
abundance: -
v_gene: TRBV6-4
CDR3nt: TGTGCCAGCAGTGACGGGGGCGAGACAGATACGCAGTATTTT
CDR3aa: CASSDGGETDTQYF

d_gene: -
j_gene: TRBJ1-5
abundance: -
v_gene: TRBV6-5
CDR3nt: TGTGCCAGCAGCGCGGGACTCAATCAGCCCCAGCATTTT
CDR3aa: CASSAGLNQPQHF

d_gene: -
j_gene: TRBJ2-3
abundance: -
v_gene: TRBV7-6
CDR3nt: TGTGCCAGCAGCCCGTCCGGGGCAGATACGCAGTATTTT
CDR3aa: CASSPSGADTQYF

d_gene: TRBD2
j_gene: TRBJ2-3
abundance: -
v_gene: TRBV10-3
CDR3nt: TGTGCCATCAGTGAGTCAGAAGCGGGGGGTTTCACAGATACGCAGTATTTT
CDR3aa: CAISESEAGGFTDTQYF

d_gene: -
j_gene: TRBJ2-7
abundance: -
v_gene: TRBV7-9
CDR3nt: TGTGCCAGCAGCTTTGGACAACACGAGCAGTACTTC
CDR3aa: CASSFGQHEQYF

d_gene: -
j_gene: TRBJ2-7
abundance: -
v_gene: TRBV7-9
CDR3nt: TGTGCCAGCAGCTCCCGAGGCACCTACGAGCAGTACTTC
CDR3aa: CASSSRGTYEQYF

d_gene: TRBD1
j_gene: TRBJ2-5
abundance: -
v_gene: TRBV7-9
CDR3nt: TGTGCCAGCAGACAAACCGGGACAGGGGAGACCCAGTACTTC
CDR3aa: CASRQTGTGETQYF

d_gene: -
j_gene: TRBJ2-7
abundance: -
v_gene: TRBV7-9
CDR3nt: TGTGCCAGCAGCTTACCAACAGAAGCATCCTACGAGCAGTACTTC
CDR3aa: CASSLPTEASYEQYF

d_gene: TRBD1
j_gene: TRBJ1-6
abundance: -
v_gene: TRBV10-3
CDR3nt: TGTGCCATCAAGGAGGGGGCCACCTATAATTCACCCCTCCACTTT
CDR3aa: CAIKEGATYNSPLHF

d_gene: -
j_gene: TRBJ2-7
abundance: -
v_gene: TRBV27
CDR3nt: TGTGCCAGCAGTTTTCGAGGGGGCGAGCAGTACTTC
CDR3aa: CASSFRGGEQYF

d_gene: TRBD2
j_gene: TRBJ2-1
abundance: -
v_gene: TRBV7-9
CDR3nt: TGTGCCAGCAGCTTAGAGCGGGAGGGAATTGAGCAGTTCTTC
CDR3aa: CASSLEREGIEQFF

d_gene: -
j_gene: TRBJ2-7
abundance: -
v_gene: TRBV27
CDR3nt: TGTGCCAGCAGTCCCCTCTCAGGGGTTTCGGGCTACGAGCAGTACTTC
CDR3aa: CASSPLSGVSGYEQYF

d_gene: -
j_gene: TRBJ2-1
abundance: once
v_gene: TRBV10-2
CDR3nt: TGCGCCAGCAGTGTCGGCGGGGACTCCTACAATGAGCAGTTCTTC
CDR3aa: CASSVGGDSYNEQFF